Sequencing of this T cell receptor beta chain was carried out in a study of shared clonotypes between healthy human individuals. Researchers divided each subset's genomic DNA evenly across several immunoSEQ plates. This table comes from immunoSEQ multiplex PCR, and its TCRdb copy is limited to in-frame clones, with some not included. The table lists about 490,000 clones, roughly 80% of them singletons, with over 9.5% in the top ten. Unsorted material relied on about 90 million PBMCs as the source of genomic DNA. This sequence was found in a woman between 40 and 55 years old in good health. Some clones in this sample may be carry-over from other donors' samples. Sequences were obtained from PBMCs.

CDR3 DNA sequence: TGTGCCAGCAGCTCCGGACGGAGTGCACTAGAGGGGACCTACGAGCAGTACTTC. Its protein product is CASSSGRSALEGTYEQYF. This chain connects TRBV7-2 to TRBJ2-7; D might be TRBD1 or TRBD2, each matching 5 bases. This CDR3 region has 18 residues. The V end lost 4 bases, the J end lost 2 bases, and 24 bases lay between the germline ends. The V gene's germline CDR1 is SGHTA and CDR2 FQGNSA.